Presented here are 16 T cell receptor beta chains from one specimen sequenced in a study of molecular identifiers for immune sequencing clone quantification. TCRdb fed the PCR reads into MiXCR, producing one record per CDR3 protein. The table shows about 510,000 distinct CDR3 sequences, with over 20% occurring only once. Sequenced: naive CD8+ T cells from blood, with Jurkat cell RNA spiked in. Regarding subset: FACS-sorted CD8+CD4-CCR7+CD45RA+ naive T cells. These receptors were collected from a human donor in good health. Some libraries in this study had Jurkat cell RNA spiked in.

This clonotype was seen more than once but under ten times. The genes are TRBV6-2 or TRBV6-3 and TRBJ2-1; D is ambiguous. This CDR3 spans 15 amino acids. Trimming took off 0 bases at V and 7 bases at J, with 13 bases between the two ends. Germline V gene sequence: CDR1 MNHEY, CDR2 SVGEGT. CDR3 nucleotide sequence: TGTGCCAGCAGTTACTCGAAAGGGCCACCAAATGAGCAGTTCTTC. Translation: CASSYSKGPPNEQFF.

This clonotype has a count of ten or more. The V and J genes are TRBV20-1 and TRBJ2-3, with 7 bases that match TRBD2. The CDR3 is 15 amino acids. The germline gives CDR1 DFQATT, CDR2 SNEGSKA (reference sequence). V shed 6 bases, J shed 2 bases, and the junction held 11 bases outside the gene matches. CDR3 sequence: CSAENLAEATDTQYF. CDR3 sequence (DNA): TGCAGTGCCGAGAACCTAGCGGAAGCCACAGATACGCAGTATTTT.

Of note for this clonotype: A much larger clone is a single base away; this may be a read error. The CDR3 loop is CASSSGKEPLPQHF. The CDR3 DNA sequence: TGTGCCAGCAGCTCAGGAAAGGAGCCTTTGCCCCAGCATTTT. V and J are TRBV7-9 and TRBJ1-5; D unclear. CDR1 is SEHNR, CDR2 FQNEAQ, per germline (reference sequence). The V and J ends lost 4 bases and 9 bases respectively, with 16 bases between them. The CDR3 is made up of 14 amino acids.

This clonotype was counted between two and nine times. This chain links TRBV6-1 with TRBJ2-3; D might be TRBD1 or TRBD2, each matching 6 bases. There are 16 residues in the CDR3. Germline V gives CDR1 MNHNS, CDR2 SASEGT. Trimming shortened V by 1 base and J by 2 bases, and 13 bases separated the two germline ends. The CDR3 reads CASSEGSGAYTDTQYF. The DNA for the CDR3 is TGTGCCAGCAGTGAAGGTTCGGGGGCCTACACAGATACGCAGTATTTT.

On this clonotype: A read error is possible here, since a much larger clone lies one base away. V gene TRBV29-1 combines with J gene TRBJ2-7; TRBD2 might be the D (7 bases). The CDR3 length is 13 residues. The germline gives CDR1 SQVTM, CDR2 ANQGSEA. With 3 bases removed from V and 5 bases from J, the gap between germline ends came to 14 bases. CDR3 amino acids: CSVDGGRVNEQYF. The CDR3 region has the DNA TGCAGCGTTGACGGGGGGCGCGTGAACGAGCAGTACTTC.

In the case of this clonotype: Since a much larger clone is just one base distant, this may be a read error. Likely a read error: the CDR3 ends without its conserved phenylalanine or tryptophan. This chain connects TRBV27 to TRBJ2-3; 11 bases fit TRBD2. With 3 bases clipped from V and 4 bases from J, the junction kept 3 bases outside the gene matches. This CDR3 has 15 residues. Germline V gene data show CDR1 as MNHEY and CDR2 as SMNVEV (reference sequence). CDR3 DNA: TGTGCCAGCAGTTTTAGCGGGAGGGCCCCAGATACGCAGTATCTT. As protein: CASSFSGRAPDTQYL.

This clonotype turned up a few times. The chain combines TRBV6-6 with TRBJ1-2; D not resolved. Germline values: CDR1 MNHNY, CDR2 SVGAGI (reference sequence). This CDR3 has 13 residues. V dropped 6 bases and J dropped 3 bases, with 11 bases sitting between them. CDR3 in amino acids: CASSLTADYGYTF. CDR3 bases: TGTGCCAGCAGCCTAACAGCTGACTATGGCTACACCTTC.

The rearrangement links TRBV9 to TRBJ2-2; 7 bases align to TRBD2. This CDR3 is built from 18 residues. Germline assignment: CDR1 SGDLS and CDR2 YYNGEE. The trim removed 0 bases at V and 2 bases at J, leaving 10 bases unmatched. The CDR3 bases are TGTGCCAGCAGCGTAGCTACTCTAGAGCGGGACAACACCGGGGAGCTGTTTTTT. Translation: CASSVATLERDNTGELFF. The full variable domain, in which reference TRBV9 and TRBJ2-2 provide the parts outside the CDR3, is DSGVTQTPKHLITATGQRVTLRCSPRSGDLSVYWYQQSLDQGLQFLIQYYNGEERAKGNILERFSAQQFPDLHSELNLSSLELGDSALYFCASSVATLERDNTGELFFGEGSRLTVL.

In this sample, this clonotype turned up a few times. This chain links TRBV6-5 with TRBJ2-7; D is tentatively TRBD1 or TRBD2 (6 bases each). Germline V gene data show CDR1 as MNHEY and CDR2 as SVGAGI. Trimming shortened V by 6 bases and J by 4 bases, and 13 bases separated the two germline ends. The CDR3 extends over 13 amino acids. The CDR3 loop is CASRTVGGYEQYF. The CDR3 DNA follows: TGTGCCAGCAGGACCGTAGGGGGGTACGAGCAGTACTTC.

This clonotype was found many times. The rearrangement uses TRBV6-2 or TRBV6-3 and TRBJ1-5; D is uncertain. This CDR3 has 16 residues. V was clipped by 4 bases and J by 2 bases, with 15 bases between them. CDR1 and CDR2 from the germline V gene are MNHEY and SVGEGT. CDR3 amino acids: CASSSPEGLGNQPQHF. The CDR3 nucleotides read TGTGCCAGCAGTTCCCCCGAAGGGTTGGGCAATCAGCCCCAGCATTTT.

This sequence joins TRBV7-9 and TRBJ2-7; 7 positions match TRBD1. Looked up from germline, CDR1 is SEHNR and CDR2 is FQNEAQ (reference sequence). After removal of 3 bases from V and 5 bases from J, the junction contained 7 bases not matched to a gene. CDR3 length equals 14 residues. CDR3 loop: CASSLPTGMHEQYF. CDR3 sequence (DNA): TGTGCCAGCAGCTTGCCGACAGGGATGCACGAGCAGTACTTC.

Here the CDR3 reads CSASPGTVWDTQYF. CDR3 coding DNA: TGCAGTGCCTCCCCCGGGACGGTTTGGGATACGCAGTATTTT. This rearrangement joins TRBV20-1 to TRBJ2-3, with D perhaps assigned TRBD1 or TRBD2 (5 bases each). Germline CDR1 is DFQATT and CDR2 is SNEGSKA (reference sequence). The CDR3 contains 14 residues. V was shortened by 6 bases and J by 6 bases, with 19 bases between the two germline ends.

As regards this clonotype: A much larger clone lies one base from this, so it may be a read error. The CDR3 region is CASSLPGRTEALF. The CDR3 nucleotides read TGTGCCAGCAGCTTACCAGGGCGGACTGAAGCTCTCTTT. The genes are TRBV7-9 and TRBJ1-1; tentatively, D is TRBD1 (5 bases). In germline, CDR1 is SEHNR, CDR2 FQNEAQ (reference sequence). The CDR3 extends over 13 amino acids.

This clonotype was counted many times. The V call is TRBV29-1, the J call TRBJ2-7, with D unresolved. The V and J ends lost 4 bases and 5 bases respectively, with 15 bases between them. This CDR3 is built from 13 residues. CDR1 is SQVTM and CDR2 is ANQGSEA in the germline V gene. CDR3 region: CSVAVTGVDEQYF. CDR3 bases: TGCAGCGTTGCCGTGACGGGTGTCGACGAGCAGTACTTC.

The V and J genes are TRBV7-2 and TRBJ2-1, with D perhaps matching TRBD2 (6 bases). CDR3 length: 16 residues. Trimming took 4 bases from V and 5 from J, leaving 18 bases between them. From germline, CDR1 is SGHTA and CDR2 FQGNSA. CDR3 bases: TGTGCCAGCAGCTCAGGAGGGTCTTGGACGGACAATGAGCAGTTCTTC. Protein product: CASSSGGSWTDNEQFF.

This clonotype was seen only a few times. V usage is TRBV5-5 and J usage is TRBJ2-7; D is unclear. The CDR3 is made up of 15 amino acids. Germline V CDR1 and CDR2: SGHKS, YYEKEE (reference sequence). The V end lost 4 bases, the J end lost 2 bases, and 16 bases lay between the germline ends. CDR3 residues: CASSPWAGSPYEQYF. CDR3 bases: TGTGCCAGCAGCCCCTGGGCAGGCAGCCCCTACGAGCAGTACTTC.